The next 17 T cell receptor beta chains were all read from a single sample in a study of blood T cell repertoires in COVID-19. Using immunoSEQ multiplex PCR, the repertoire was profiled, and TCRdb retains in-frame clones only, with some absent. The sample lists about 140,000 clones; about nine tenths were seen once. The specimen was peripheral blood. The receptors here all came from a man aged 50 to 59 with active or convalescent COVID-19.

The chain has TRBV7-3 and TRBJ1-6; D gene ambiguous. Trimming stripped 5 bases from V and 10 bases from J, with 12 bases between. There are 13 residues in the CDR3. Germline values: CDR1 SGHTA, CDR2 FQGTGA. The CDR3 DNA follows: TGTGCCAGCAGCCCAGATAGCATATCACCCCTCCACTTT. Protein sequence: CASSPDSISPLHF.

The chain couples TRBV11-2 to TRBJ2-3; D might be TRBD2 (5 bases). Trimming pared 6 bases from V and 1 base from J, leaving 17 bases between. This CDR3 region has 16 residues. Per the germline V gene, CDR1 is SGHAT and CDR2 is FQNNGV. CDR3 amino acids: CASSLRRLSGTDTQYF. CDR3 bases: TGTGCCAGCAGTCTAAGGAGGCTCTCAGGCACAGATACGCAGTATTTT.

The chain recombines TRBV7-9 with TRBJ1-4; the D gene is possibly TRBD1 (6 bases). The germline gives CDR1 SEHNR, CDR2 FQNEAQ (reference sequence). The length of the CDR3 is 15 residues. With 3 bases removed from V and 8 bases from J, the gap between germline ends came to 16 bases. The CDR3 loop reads CASSFRDKGEEKLFF. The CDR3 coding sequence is TGTGCCAGCAGCTTTCGGGACAAAGGGGAAGAAAAACTGTTTTTT.

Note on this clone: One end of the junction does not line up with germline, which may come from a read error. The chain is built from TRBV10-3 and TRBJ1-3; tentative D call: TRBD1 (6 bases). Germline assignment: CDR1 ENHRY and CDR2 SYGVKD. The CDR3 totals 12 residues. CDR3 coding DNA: TGTGCCAGCAGTCAGGGGGGAAACACCATATATTTT. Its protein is CASSQGGNTIYF.

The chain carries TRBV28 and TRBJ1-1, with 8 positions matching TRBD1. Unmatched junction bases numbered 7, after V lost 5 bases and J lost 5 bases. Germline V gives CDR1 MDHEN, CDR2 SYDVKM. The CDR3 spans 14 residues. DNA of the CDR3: TGTGCCAGCAGTCCACGGACAGGGCGGACTGAAGCTTTCTTT. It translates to CASSPRTGRTEAFF.

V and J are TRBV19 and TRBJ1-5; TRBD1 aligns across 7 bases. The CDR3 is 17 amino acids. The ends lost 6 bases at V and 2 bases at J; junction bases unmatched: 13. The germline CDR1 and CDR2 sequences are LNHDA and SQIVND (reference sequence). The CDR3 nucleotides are TGTGCCAGTAGCCGTCTGTCGATTACAGGGGGCAATCAGCCCCAGCATTTT. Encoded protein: CASSRLSITGGNQPQHF.

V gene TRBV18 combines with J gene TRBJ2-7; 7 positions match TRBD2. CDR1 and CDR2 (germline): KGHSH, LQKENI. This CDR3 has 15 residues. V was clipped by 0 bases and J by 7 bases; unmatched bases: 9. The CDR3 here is CASSPPIGRLGEQYF. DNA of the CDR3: TGTGCCAGCTCACCACCGATCGGGAGGCTTGGAGAGCAGTACTTC.

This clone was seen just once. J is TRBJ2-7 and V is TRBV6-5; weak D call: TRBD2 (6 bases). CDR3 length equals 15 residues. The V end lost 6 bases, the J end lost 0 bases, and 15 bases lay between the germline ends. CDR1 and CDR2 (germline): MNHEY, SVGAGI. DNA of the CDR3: TGTGCCAGCAGCACGACTAGTGGGGGCTCCTACGAGCAGTACTTC. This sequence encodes CASSTTSGGSYEQYF.

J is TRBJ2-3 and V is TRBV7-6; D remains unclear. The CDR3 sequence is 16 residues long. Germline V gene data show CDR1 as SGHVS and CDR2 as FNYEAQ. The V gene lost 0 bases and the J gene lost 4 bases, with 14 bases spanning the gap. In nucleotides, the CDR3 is TGTGCCAGCAGCTTAGCGCTAACGGCACAGCCAGATACGCAGTATTTT. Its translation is CASSLALTAQPDTQYF.

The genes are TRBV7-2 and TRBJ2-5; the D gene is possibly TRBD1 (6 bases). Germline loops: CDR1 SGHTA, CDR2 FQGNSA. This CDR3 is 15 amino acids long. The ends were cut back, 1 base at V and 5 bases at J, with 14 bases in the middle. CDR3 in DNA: TGTGCCAGCAGCTTAGTAACAGGGATGAGGGAGACCCAGTACTTC. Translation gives CASSLVTGMRETQYF.

The CDR3 sequence is CASSSLIGATNYGYTF. CDR3 in DNA: TGTGCCAGCAGCTCTCTGATTGGGGCGACTAACTATGGCTACACCTTC. The V call is TRBV5-4, the J call TRBJ1-2, with D perhaps TRBD1 (5 bases). V was clipped by 3 bases and J by 0 bases, with 15 bases between them. This CDR3 is 16 amino acids long. Germline assignment: CDR1 SGHNT and CDR2 YYREEE (reference sequence). Combining the CDR3 with reference TRBV5-4 and TRBJ1-2 gives the whole variable domain ETGVTQSPTHLIKTRGQQVTLRCSSQSGHNTVSWYQQALGQGPQFIFQYYREEENGRGNFPPRFSGLQFPNYSSELNVNALELDDSALYLCASSSLIGATNYGYTFGSGTRLTVV.

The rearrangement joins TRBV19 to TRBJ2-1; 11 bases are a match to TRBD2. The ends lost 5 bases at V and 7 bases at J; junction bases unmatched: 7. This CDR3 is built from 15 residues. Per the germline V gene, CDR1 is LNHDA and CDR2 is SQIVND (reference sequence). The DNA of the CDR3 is TGTGCCAGTAGTCGACTAGCGGGAAAGCGGAATGAGCAGTTCTTC. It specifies CASSRLAGKRNEQFF.

CDR3 protein: CSVLSGMGAGELFF. The CDR3 DNA sequence: TGCAGCGTCCTTAGCGGGATGGGGGCCGGGGAGCTGTTTTTT. The V gene is TRBV29-1, the J gene TRBJ2-2; 8 bases are shared with TRBD2. With 6 bases clipped from V and 6 bases from J, the junction kept 9 bases outside the gene matches. The germline CDR1 and CDR2 sequences are SQVTM and ANQGSEA. CDR3 size: 14 residues.

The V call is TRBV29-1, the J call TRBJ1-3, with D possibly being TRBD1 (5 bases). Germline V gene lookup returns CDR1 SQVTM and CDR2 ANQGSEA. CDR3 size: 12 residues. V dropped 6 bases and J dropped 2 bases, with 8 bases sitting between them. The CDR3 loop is CSVGGTGNTIYF. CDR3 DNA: TGCAGCGTCGGGGGGACTGGAAACACCATATATTTT.

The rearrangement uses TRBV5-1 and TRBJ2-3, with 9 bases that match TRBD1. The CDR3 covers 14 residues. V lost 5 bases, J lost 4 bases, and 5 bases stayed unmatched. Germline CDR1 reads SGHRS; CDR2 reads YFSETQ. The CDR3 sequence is CASSWDRVADTQYF. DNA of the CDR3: TGCGCCAGCAGTTGGGACAGGGTCGCAGATACGCAGTATTTT.

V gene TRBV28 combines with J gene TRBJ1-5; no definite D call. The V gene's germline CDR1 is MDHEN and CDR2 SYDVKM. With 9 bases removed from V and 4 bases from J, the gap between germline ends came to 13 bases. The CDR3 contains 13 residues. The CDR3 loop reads CASTTVINQPQHF. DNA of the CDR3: TGTGCCAGTACCACAGTGATTAATCAGCCCCAGCATTTT.

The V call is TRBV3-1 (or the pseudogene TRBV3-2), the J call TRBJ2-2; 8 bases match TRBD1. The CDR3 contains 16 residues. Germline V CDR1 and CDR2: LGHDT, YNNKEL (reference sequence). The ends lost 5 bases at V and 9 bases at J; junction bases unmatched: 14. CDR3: CASSFTAGQGGRELFF. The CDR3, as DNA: TGTGCCAGCAGCTTTACTGCAGGACAGGGTGGCCGGGAGCTGTTTTTT.